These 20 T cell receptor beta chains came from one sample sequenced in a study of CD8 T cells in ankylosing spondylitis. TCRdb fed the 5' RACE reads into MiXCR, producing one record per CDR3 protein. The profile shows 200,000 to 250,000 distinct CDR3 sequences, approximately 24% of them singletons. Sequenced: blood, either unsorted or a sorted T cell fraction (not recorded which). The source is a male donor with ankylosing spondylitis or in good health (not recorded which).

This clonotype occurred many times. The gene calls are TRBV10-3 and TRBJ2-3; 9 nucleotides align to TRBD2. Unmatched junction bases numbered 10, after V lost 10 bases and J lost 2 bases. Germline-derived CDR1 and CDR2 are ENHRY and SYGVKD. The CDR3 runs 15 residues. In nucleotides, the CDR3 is TGTGCCACCGTAGCGGGAGTCCCTCTCACAGATACGCAGTATTTT. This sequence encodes CATVAGVPLTDTQYF.

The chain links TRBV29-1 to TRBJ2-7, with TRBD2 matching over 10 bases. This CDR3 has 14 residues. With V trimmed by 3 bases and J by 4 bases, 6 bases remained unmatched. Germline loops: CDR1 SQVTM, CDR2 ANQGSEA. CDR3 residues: CSVDLAGDGYEQYF. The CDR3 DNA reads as TGCAGCGTTGACCTAGCGGGAGACGGATACGAGCAGTACTTC.

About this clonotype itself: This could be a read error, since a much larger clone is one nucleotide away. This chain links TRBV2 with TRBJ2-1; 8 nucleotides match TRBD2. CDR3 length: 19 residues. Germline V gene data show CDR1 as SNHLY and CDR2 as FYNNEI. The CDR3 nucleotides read TGTGCCTGCAGTTTAGCGCTAGCGGGTGTCGACCCTGGTAACAATGAGCAGTTCTTC. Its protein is CACSLALAGVDPGNNEQFF.

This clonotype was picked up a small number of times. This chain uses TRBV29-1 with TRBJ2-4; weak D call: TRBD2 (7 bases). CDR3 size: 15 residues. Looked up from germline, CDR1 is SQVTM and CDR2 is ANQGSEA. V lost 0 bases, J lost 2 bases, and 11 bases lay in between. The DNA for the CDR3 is TGCAGCGTTGAAGATCGGGGGGCGCCCAAAAACATTCAGTACTTC. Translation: CSVEDRGAPKNIQYF. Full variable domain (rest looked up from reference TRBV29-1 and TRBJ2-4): SAVISQKPSRDICQRGTSLTIQCQVDSQVTMMFWYRQQPGQSLTLIATANQGSEATYESGFVIDKFPISRPNLTFSTLTVSNMSPEDSSIYLCSVEDRGAPKNIQYFGAGTRLSVL.

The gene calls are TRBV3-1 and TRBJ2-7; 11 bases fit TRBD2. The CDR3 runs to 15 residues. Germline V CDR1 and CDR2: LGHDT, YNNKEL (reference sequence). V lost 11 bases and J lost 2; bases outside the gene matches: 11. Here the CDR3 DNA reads TGTGCCTGCTGCCAAAGACTAGCGGGGACCTACGAGCAGTACTTC. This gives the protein CACCQRLAGTYEQYF.

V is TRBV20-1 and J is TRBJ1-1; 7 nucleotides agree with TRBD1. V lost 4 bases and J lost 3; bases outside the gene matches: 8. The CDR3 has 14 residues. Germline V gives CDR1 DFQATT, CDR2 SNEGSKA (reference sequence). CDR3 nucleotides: TGCAGTGCTAAGCACAGGGGCCGGGACACTGAAGCTTTCTTT. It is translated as CSAKHRGRDTEAFF.

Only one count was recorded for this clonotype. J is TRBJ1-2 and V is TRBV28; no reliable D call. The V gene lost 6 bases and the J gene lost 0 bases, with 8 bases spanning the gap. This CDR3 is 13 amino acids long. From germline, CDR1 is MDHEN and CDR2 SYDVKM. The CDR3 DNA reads TGTGCCAGCAGGGAACCCCCTAACTATGGCTACACCTTC. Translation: CASREPPNYGYTF.

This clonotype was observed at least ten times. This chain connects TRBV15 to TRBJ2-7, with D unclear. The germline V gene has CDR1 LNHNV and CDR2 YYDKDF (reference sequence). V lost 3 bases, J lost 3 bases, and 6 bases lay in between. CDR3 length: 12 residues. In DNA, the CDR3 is TGTGCCACCAGCAGTCCCTTCTACGAGCAGTACTTC. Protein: CATSSPFYEQYF.

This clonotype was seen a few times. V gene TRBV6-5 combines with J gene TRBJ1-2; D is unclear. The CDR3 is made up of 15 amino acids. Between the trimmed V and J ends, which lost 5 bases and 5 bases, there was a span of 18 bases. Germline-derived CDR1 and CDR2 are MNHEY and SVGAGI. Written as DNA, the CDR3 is TGTGCCAGCAGTACTCGAAATGCGGGGATATATGGCTACACCTTC. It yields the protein CASSTRNAGIYGYTF.

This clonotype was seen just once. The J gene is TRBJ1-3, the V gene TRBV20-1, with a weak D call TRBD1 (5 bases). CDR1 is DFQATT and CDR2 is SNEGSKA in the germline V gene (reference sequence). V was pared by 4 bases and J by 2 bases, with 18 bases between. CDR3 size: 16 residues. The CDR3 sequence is CSATRGGSAPGNTIYF. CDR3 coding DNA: TGCAGTGCTACTAGGGGAGGGTCGGCCCCTGGAAACACCATATATTTT.

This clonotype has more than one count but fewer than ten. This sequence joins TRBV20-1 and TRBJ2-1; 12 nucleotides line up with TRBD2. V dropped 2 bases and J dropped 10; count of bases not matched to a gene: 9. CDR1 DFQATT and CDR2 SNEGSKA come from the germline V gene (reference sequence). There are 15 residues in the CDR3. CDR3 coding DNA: TGCAGTGCTAGATTGACTAGCGGGAGAATAGGCGAGCAGTTCTTC. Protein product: CSARLTSGRIGEQFF.

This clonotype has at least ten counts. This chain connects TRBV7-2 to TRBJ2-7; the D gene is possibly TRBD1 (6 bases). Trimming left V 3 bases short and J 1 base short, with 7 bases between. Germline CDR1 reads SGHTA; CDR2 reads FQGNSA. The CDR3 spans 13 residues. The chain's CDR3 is CASSFQGSYEQYF. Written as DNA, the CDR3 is TGTGCCAGCAGCTTCCAGGGGTCCTACGAGCAGTACTTC.

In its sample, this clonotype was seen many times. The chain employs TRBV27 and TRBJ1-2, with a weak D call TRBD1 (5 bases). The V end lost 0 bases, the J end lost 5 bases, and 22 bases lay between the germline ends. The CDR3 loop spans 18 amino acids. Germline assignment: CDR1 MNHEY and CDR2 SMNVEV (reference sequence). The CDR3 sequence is CASSLSWVWGPLGYGYTF. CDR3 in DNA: TGTGCCAGCAGTTTATCGTGGGTTTGGGGACCACTTGGATATGGCTACACCTTC.

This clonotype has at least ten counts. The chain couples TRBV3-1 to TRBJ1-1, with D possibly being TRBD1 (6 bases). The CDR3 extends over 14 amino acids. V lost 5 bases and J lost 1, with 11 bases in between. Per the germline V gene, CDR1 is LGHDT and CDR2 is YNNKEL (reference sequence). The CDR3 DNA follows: TGTGCCAGCAGCAAATGGACAGCGAACACTGAAGCTTTCTTT. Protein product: CASSKWTANTEAFF.

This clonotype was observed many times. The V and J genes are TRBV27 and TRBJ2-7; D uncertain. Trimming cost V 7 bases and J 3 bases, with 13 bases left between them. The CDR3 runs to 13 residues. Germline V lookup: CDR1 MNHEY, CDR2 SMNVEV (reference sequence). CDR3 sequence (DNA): TGTGCCAGCAAAACCCCCGGCCGCTACGAGCAGTACTTC. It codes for CASKTPGRYEQYF.

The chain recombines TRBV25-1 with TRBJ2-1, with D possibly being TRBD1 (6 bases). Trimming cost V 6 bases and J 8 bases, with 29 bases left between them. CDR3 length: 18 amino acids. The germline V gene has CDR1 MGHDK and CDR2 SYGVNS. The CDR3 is CASRVRTEPGQIYHEQFF. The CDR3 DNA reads TGTGCCAGCAGGGTACGGACAGAACCGGGACAAATTTACCATGAGCAGTTCTTC.

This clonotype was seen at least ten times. CDR3 sequence reads: CASSLRVTEQFF. CDR3 coding DNA: TGTGCCAGCAGCTTGCGGGTGACTGAGCAGTTCTTC. The chain is built from TRBV5-6 and TRBJ2-1; D is unresolved. Looked up from germline, CDR1 is SGHDT and CDR2 is YYEEEE. This CDR3 has 12 amino acids. Trimming shortened V by 1 base and J by 9 bases, and 8 bases separated the two germline ends.

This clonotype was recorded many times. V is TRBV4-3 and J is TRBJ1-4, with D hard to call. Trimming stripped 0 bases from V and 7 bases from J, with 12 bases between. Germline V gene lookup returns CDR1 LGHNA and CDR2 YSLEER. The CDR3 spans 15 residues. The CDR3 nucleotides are TGCGCCAGCAGCCAAGATGGCACCAGTGGTGAAAAACTGTTTTTT. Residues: CASSQDGTSGEKLFF.

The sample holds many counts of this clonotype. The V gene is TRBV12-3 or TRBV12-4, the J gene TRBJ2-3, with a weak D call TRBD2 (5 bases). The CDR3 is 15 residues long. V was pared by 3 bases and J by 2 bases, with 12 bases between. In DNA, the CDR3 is TGTGCCAGCAGTTTGAGCGGTTCTATCACAGATACGCAGTATTTT. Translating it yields CASSLSGSITDTQYF.

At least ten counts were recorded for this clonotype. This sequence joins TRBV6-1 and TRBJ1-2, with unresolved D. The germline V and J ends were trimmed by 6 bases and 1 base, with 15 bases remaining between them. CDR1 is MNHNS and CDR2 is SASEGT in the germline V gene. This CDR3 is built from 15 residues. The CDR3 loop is CASSQDTDYNYGYTF. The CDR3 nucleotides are TGTGCCAGCAGCCAAGACACGGACTATAACTATGGCTACACCTTC.